Presented here are 13 T cell receptor beta chains from one specimen sequenced in a study of T cells after yellow fever vaccination. TCRdb fed the 5' RACE reads into MiXCR, producing one record per CDR3 protein. The sample has around 360,000 distinct CDR3 sequences; roughly 11% are singletons. This material consisted of PBMCs, taken on the day of the first yellow fever vaccination. These receptors were obtained from a man between 18 and 35 years old who received the YFV17D yellow fever vaccine.

This sequence joins TRBV7-2 and TRBJ1-1; TRBD1 matches at 7 bases. V was pared by 5 bases and J by 4 bases, with 13 bases of the junction left unmatched. Germline CDR1 SGHTA, CDR2 FQGNSA. The length of the CDR3 is 16 residues. The CDR3 loop reads CASSRLISRTGTEAFF. As DNA, the CDR3 is TGTGCCAGCAGCCGACTCATCTCCCGGACAGGCACTGAAGCTTTCTTT.

The chain employs TRBV2 and TRBJ1-2; possibly TRBD1 for D (5 bases). Between the trimmed V and J ends, which lost 11 bases and 2 bases, there was a span of 12 bases. This CDR3 comprises 12 residues. Germline V gives CDR1 SNHLY, CDR2 FYNNEI. The CDR3 bases are TGTGCCCCCGGGGCTTCGAACTATGGCTACACCTTC. Its translation: CAPGASNYGYTF.

Only a few counts were recorded for this clonotype. This chain connects TRBV3-1 to TRBJ2-3, with 7 positions matching TRBD1. Trimming removed 4 bases from V and 5 bases from J; junction bases left unmatched: 12. This CDR3 region has 16 residues. Germline values: CDR1 LGHDT, CDR2 YNNKEL (reference sequence). The DNA for the CDR3 is TGTGCCAGCAGCCTACAAGGAGGAACAGGGGAAGATACGCAGTATTTT. Translating gives CASSLQGGTGEDTQYF.

The chain combines TRBV18 with TRBJ1-3, with TRBD1 as a possible D gene (6 bases). Per germline, CDR1 KGHSH and CDR2 LQKENI. The CDR3 has 14 amino acids. V lost 2 bases to trimming and J lost 3 bases, with 8 bases between them. This chain's CDR3 is CASSPGGFGNTIYF. The CDR3 DNA follows: TGTGCCAGCTCACCAGGGGGCTTTGGAAACACCATATATTTT.

This clonotype appeared many times. J is TRBJ1-5 and V is TRBV6-2 or TRBV6-3; 7 nucleotides align to TRBD1. Per the germline V gene, CDR1 is MNHEY and CDR2 is SVGEGT. The CDR3 is 18 amino acids. V lost 7 bases and J lost 0; bases outside the gene matches: 15. CDR3 region: CASTSRDRLTYSNQPQHF. Written as DNA, the CDR3 is TGTGCCAGCACCTCCCGGGACAGACTAACGTATAGCAATCAGCCCCAGCATTTT.

The rearrangement uses TRBV6-2 or TRBV6-3 and TRBJ2-5; D remains ambiguous. Germline CDR1 MNHEY, CDR2 SVGEGT. The V and J ends lost 9 bases and 0 bases respectively, with 17 bases between them. The length of the CDR3 is 15 residues. The CDR3 here is CASGSFEGYQETQYF. In nucleotides, the CDR3 is TGTGCCAGTGGATCCTTCGAAGGGTACCAAGAGACCCAGTACTTC.

The V gene is TRBV7-2, the J gene TRBJ2-7; no definite D call. This CDR3 is built from 14 residues. The germline V and J ends were trimmed by 7 bases and 2 bases, with 15 bases remaining between them. Germline-derived CDR1 and CDR2 are SGHTA and FQGNSA. CDR3 coding DNA: TGTGCCAGCACGCGGCTGGGCGGCACCTACGAGCAGTACGTC. Its protein product is CASTRLGGTYEQYV.

V usage is TRBV20-1 and J usage is TRBJ2-7, with TRBD1 matching 8 bases. The CDR3 is 14 residues long. V trimming: 4 bases; J trimming: 3 bases; junction bases outside the gene matches: 8. In germline, CDR1 is DFQATT, CDR2 SNEGSKA (reference sequence). The CDR3 DNA is TGCAGTGCTACCGGACAGGGAAGGTTCTACGAGCAGTACTTC. Amino acid sequence: CSATGQGRFYEQYF.

This clonotype was recorded many times. The V gene is TRBV5-1, the J gene TRBJ2-7; D is possibly TRBD1 (5 bases). V gave up 0 bases and J gave up 6 bases, with 10 bases separating them. The germline CDR1 and CDR2 sequences are SGHRS and YFSETQ. This CDR3 spans 13 amino acids. CDR3 bases: TGCGCCAGCAGCTTGGGTAATCAGGGCGAGCAGTACTTC. This gives the protein CASSLGNQGEQYF. Full variable domain (missing parts from reference TRBV5-1 and TRBJ2-7): KAGVTQTPRYLIKTRGQQVTLSCSPISGHRSVSWYQQTPGQGLQFLFEYFSETQRNKGNFPGRFSGRQFSNSRSEMNVSTLELGDSALYLCASSLGNQGEQYFGPGTRLTVT.

The table lists this clonotype with a few counts. The chain recombines TRBV25-1 with TRBJ2-4; 7 positions match TRBD2. Unmatched junction bases numbered 8, after V lost 3 bases and J lost 9 bases. The CDR3 loop spans 14 amino acids. CDR1 MGHDK and CDR2 SYGVNS come from the germline V gene. The chain's CDR3 is CASSEGGYMAIQYF. CDR3 DNA: TGTGCCAGCAGTGAGGGGGGGTATATGGCCATTCAGTACTTC.

This clonotype was seen more than once but under ten times. This chain joins TRBV7-9 and TRBJ1-4; maybe TRBD1 (5 bases). Germline V gene data show CDR1 as SEHNR and CDR2 as FQNEAQ (reference sequence). V dropped 2 bases and J dropped 7 bases, with 14 bases sitting between them. The CDR3 length is 15 residues. The CDR3 coding sequence is TGTGCCAGCAGCTTATCCCGGACAAGGGCTGAAAAACTGTTTTTT. Encoded protein: CASSLSRTRAEKLFF.

This clonotype was seen at least ten times. V is TRBV5-1 and J is TRBJ2-5, with TRBD2 as a possible D gene (6 bases). CDR1 SGHRS and CDR2 YFSETQ come from the germline V gene. V was clipped by 2 bases and J by 2 bases, with 13 bases between them. CDR3 length equals 15 residues. As DNA, the CDR3 is TGCGCCAGCAGCTTCGAGACTAGACCTCAAGAGACCCAGTACTTC. This codes for CASSFETRPQETQYF. Full variable domain (remainder filled in from reference TRBV5-1 and TRBJ2-5): KAGVTQTPRYLIKTRGQQVTLSCSPISGHRSVSWYQQTPGQGLQFLFEYFSETQRNKGNFPGRFSGRQFSNSRSEMNVSTLELGDSALYLCASSFETRPQETQYFGPGTRLLVL.

This clonotype was recorded many times. The genes are TRBV20-1 and TRBJ2-5; possible D gene TRBD2, 5 bases. The CDR3 totals 13 residues. Trimming pared 3 bases from V and 4 bases from J, leaving 12 bases between. The V gene's germline CDR1 is DFQATT and CDR2 SNEGSKA (reference sequence). As DNA, the CDR3 is TGCAGTGCTAGCGCGGACTTAAGAGAGACCCAGTACTTC. This translates into CSASADLRETQYF.